This T cell receptor (beta chain) was identified during a study of CD8 T cells in Susac syndrome. Per germline, CDR1 MDHEN and CDR2 SYDVKM. Germline trimming cut 5 bases from V and 5 bases from J; bases unmatched to any gene: 13. The CDR3 is 16 residues long. TCR beta from blood CD8+ and CD4+ T cells was sequenced. Random hexamers primed reverse transcription of about 0.5 to 1 ug RNA. Amplification of TCR beta CDR3 spanned 54 Vbeta and 13 Jbeta via immunoSEQ multiplex PCR. Each CDR3 protein gets one entry after TCRdb re-called the immunoSEQ multiplex PCR reads with MiXCR. Of some 130,000 distinct CDR3 sequences listed, 95% were seen once; the top ten hold 0.18%.

The TCR comes from a human donor with Susac syndrome. V usage is TRBV28 and J usage is TRBJ2-3; TRBD2 agrees at 7 bases. The sample consisted of CD8+ T cells from PBMCs. This CDR3 is CASSPMTRSGVDTQYF. In nucleotides, the CDR3 is TGTGCCAGCAGTCCGATGACTAGAAGCGGGGTAGATACGCAGTATTTT.